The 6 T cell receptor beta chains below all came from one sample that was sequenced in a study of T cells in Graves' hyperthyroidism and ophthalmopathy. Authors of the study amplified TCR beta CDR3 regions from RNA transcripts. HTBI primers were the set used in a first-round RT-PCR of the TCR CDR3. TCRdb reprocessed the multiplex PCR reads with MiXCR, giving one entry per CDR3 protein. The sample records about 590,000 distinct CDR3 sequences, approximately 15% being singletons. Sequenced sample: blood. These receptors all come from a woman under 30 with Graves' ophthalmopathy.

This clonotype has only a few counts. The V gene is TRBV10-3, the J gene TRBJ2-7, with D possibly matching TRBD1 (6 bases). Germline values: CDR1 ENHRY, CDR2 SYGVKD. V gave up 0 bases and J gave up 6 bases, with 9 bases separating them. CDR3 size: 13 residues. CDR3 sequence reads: CAISESGGGEQYF. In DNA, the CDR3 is TGTGCCATCAGTGAGTCTGGGGGCGGCGAGCAGTACTTC.

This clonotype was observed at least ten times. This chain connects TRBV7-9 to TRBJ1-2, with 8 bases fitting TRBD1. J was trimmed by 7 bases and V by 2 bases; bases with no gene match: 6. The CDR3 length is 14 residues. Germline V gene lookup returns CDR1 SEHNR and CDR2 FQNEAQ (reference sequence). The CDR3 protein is CASSLLDRGGGYTF. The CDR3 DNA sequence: TGTGCCAGCAGCTTACTCGACAGGGGTGGTGGCTACACCTTC.

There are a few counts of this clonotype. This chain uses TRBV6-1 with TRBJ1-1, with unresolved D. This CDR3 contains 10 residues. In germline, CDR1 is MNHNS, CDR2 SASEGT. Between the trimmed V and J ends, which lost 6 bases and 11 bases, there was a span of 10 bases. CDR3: CASSVRRAFF. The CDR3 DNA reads TGTGCCAGCAGCGTTAGGAGGGCTTTCTTT.

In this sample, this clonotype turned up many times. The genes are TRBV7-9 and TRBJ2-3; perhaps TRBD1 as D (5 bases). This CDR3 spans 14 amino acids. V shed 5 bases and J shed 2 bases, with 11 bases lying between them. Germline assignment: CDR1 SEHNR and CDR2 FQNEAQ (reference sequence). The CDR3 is CASSKSRDTDTQYF. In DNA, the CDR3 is TGTGCCAGCAGCAAAAGCAGGGACACAGATACGCAGTATTTT.

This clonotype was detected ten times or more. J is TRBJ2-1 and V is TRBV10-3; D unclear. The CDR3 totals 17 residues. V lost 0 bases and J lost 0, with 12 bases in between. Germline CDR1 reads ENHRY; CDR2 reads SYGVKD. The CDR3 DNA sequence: TGTGCCATCAGTGAGTCGTGGTATCTAGACTCCTACAATGAGCAGTTCTTC. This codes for CAISESWYLDSYNEQFF.

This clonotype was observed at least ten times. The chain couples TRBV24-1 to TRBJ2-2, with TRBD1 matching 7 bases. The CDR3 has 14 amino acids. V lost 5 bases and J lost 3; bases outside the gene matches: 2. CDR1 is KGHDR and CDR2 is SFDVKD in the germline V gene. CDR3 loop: CATSATGYTGELFF. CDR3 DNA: TGTGCCACCAGTGCGACAGGGTACACCGGGGAGCTGTTTTTT.